Listed below are T cell receptor beta chains from one sample, sequenced in a study of vaccination and CD4 T cells after COVID-19. These receptors have no identified antigens. A single record per CDR3 protein comes from TCRdb applying MiXCR to the PCR reads. The sample carries about 26,000 distinct CDR3 sequences, over 60% recorded once. Sequencing was carried out using CD4+ T cells from blood, cultured in vitro. Source of these receptors: a human donor who had recovered from COVID-19. Both conserved end residues are part of each CDR3. D genes are given only for firm matches. Clone size is stated in some rows and not others, as once, few, many or a class when expanded.

V	D	J	size	DNA	CDR3
TRBV6-1	.	TRBJ1-6	.	TGTGCCAGCAGTAGGTCAGCCCTGGGAAATTCACCCCTCCACTTT	CASSRSALGNSPLHF
TRBV20-1	.	TRBJ1-2	.	TGCAGTGCTCAGACGAGATACTATGGCTACACCTTC	CSAQTRYYGYTF
TRBV20-1	TRBD1	TRBJ1-6	few	TGCAGTGCTAACCGGGACAGAAATTCACCCCTCCACTTT	CSANRDRNSPLHF
TRBV7-2	TRBD1	TRBJ1-2	few	TGTGCCAGCAGCGCCAGGACAGGGGGCTCGAAGGGCTACACCTTC	CASSARTGGSKGYTF
TRBV30	.	TRBJ2-6	.	TGTGCCTTTACCGCAGGAGTAATCAGCTCTGGGGCCAACGTCCTGACTTTC	CAFTAGVISSGANVLTF
TRBV7-8	.	TRBJ1-1	.	TGTGCCAGCAGCGAAAACAGGAACACTGAAGCTTTCTTT	CASSENRNTEAFF
TRBV27	TRBD2	TRBJ2-1	.	TGTGCCAGCAGTAGGGTAGCAGTCCCCGGGAGGGATGAGCAGTTCTTC	CASSRVAVPGRDEQFF
TRBV20-1	.	TRBJ2-3	few	TGCAGTGCTAGACGGGGGCCTAGCACAGATACGCAGTATTTT	CSARRGPSTDTQYF
TRBV6-1	TRBD2	TRBJ2-2	.	TGTGCCAGCAGTCAACTAGCGGGAGGGCCCAGCGGGGAGCTGTTTTTT	CASSQLAGGPSGELFF
TRBV20-1	TRBD2	TRBJ2-3	few	TGCAGTGCTGTACCAGCGGGAGGACGTGATACGCAGTATTTT	CSAVPAGGRDTQYF
TRBV10-3	TRBD2	TRBJ2-7	.	TGTGCCATCAGTGAGCCGCGTGGGGCGGGAGATGGCGAGCAGTACTTC	CAISEPRGAGDGEQYF
TRBV11-2	.	TRBJ1-5	.	TGTGCCAGCAGCTTAAGATCGGGGGGCGGGGTCGGGGGTCGGCAGCCCCAGCATTTT	CASSLRSGGGVGGRQPQHF
TRBV7-2	TRBD2	TRBJ2-1	.	TGTGCCAGCAGCCCTTCCGGGACTAGCGGCAATGAGCAGTTCTTC	CASSPSGTSGNEQFF
TRBV15	TRBD2	TRBJ2-4	.	TGTGCCACCAGCAGTAGACCTGGACTAGCGGGACCCCGCAAAAACATTCAGTACTTC	CATSSRPGLAGPRKNIQYF
TRBV19	.	TRBJ2-3	.	TGTGCCAGTAGACCCACCGAGGCGGATACGCAGTATTTT	CASRPTEADTQYF
TRBV7-9	TRBD1	TRBJ1-2	.	TGTGCCAGCAGCTCGGGACAGTTCTATGGCTACACCTTC	CASSSGQFYGYTF
TRBV27	.	TRBJ2-7	.	TGTGCCAGCAGTCACGCCGGGACTCGTCCCTACGAGCAGTACTTC	CASSHAGTRPYEQYF
TRBV20-1	.	TRBJ1-1	.	TGCAGTGCTCTCAGGGGAGTTATGAACACTGAAGCTTTCTTT	CSALRGVMNTEAFF
TRBV30	.	TRBJ2-2	.	TGTGCCTGGAGTGTACGTACCCTGAACACCGGGGAGCTGTTTTTT	CAWSVRTLNTGELFF
TRBV19	.	TRBJ2-2	.	TGTGCCAGTAGAGGCGCGAACACCGGGGAGCTGTTTTTT	CASRGANTGELFF
TRBV7-2	.	TRBJ2-5	.	TGTGCCAGCAGCTCAGGGAGGCAAGAGACCCAGTACTTC	CASSSGRQETQYF
TRBV4-3	.	TRBJ1-1	.	TGCGCCAGCAGCCAAGTTACCGACAGTCCCAACACTGAAGCTTTCTTT	CASSQVTDSPNTEAFF
TRBV10-1	.	TRBJ2-2	once	TGCGCCAGCAGGGCGGGAGAGGGGGACACCGGGGAGCTGCTTTTT	CASRAGEGDTGELLF
TRBV18	TRBD2	TRBJ2-3	.	TGTGCCAGCTCGCATCTAGCGGGGGGAAGCGATACGCAGTATTTT	CASSHLAGGSDTQYF
TRBV28	TRBD2	TRBJ2-2	.	TGTGCCAGCGGACTAGCGAACACCGGGGAGCTGTTTTTT	CASGLANTGELFF
TRBV20-1	TRBD2	TRBJ2-1	.	TGCAGTGCTGGAGCGGGAGTTATTTACAATGAGCAGTTCTTC	CSAGAGVIYNEQFF
TRBV6-2/TRBV6-3	TRBD2	TRBJ2-1	.	TGTGCCAGCCGACTAGCACCGAGCTCCCACAATGAGCAGTTCTTC	CASRLAPSSHNEQFF
TRBV12-3/TRBV12-4	.	TRBJ1-2	once	TGTGCCAGTGCCAGGGGTACCTATGGCTACACCTTC	CASARGTYGYTF
TRBV10-3	.	TRBJ2-3	.	TGTGCCATCAGTGACAGTGGAGGGGGCCCGTATACGCAGTATTTT	CAISDSGGGPYTQYF
TRBV12-3/TRBV12-4	.	TRBJ1-1	.	TGTGCCAGCAATTTTGGGTACACTGAAGCTTTCTTT	CASNFGYTEAFF
TRBV6-2/TRBV6-3	TRBD2	TRBJ2-3	once	TGTGCCAGCAGTTTCATGACTAGCGGGAAAGCGCAGTATTTT	CASSFMTSGKAQYF
TRBV7-6	TRBD2	TRBJ2-1	.	TGTGCCAGCGGCGACCCCTTAGGGTCTAGCGGGGCTGAGCAGTTCTTC	CASGDPLGSSGAEQFF
TRBV12-3/TRBV12-4	.	TRBJ2-5	.	TGTGCCAGCAGTTTGACAGGATTACAAGAGACCCAGTACTTC	CASSLTGLQETQYF
TRBV7-2	.	TRBJ1-2	.	TGTGCCAGCAGCTATTACCCCAGTGCGGGGGGCCCTAGGTATGGCTACACCTTC	CASSYYPSAGGPRYGYTF
TRBV6-1	TRBD2	TRBJ2-7	.	TGTGCCAGCAACGGACCACTAGCGCAGCAGTACTTC	CASNGPLAQQYF
TRBV7-9	.	TRBJ2-5	.	TGTGCCAGCAGCTTACGTCCCAGAGGCGCACCCAGGAGGCAAGAGACCCAGTACTTC	CASSLRPRGAPRRQETQYF
TRBV15	.	TRBJ2-7	.	TGTGCCACCAGCAGAGATCGAATGGCGCTGAGCTCCTACGAGCAGTACTTC	CATSRDRMALSSYEQYF
TRBV7-2	.	TRBJ2-7	.	TGTGCCAGCAGCTTAGGGACAGTTTACGAGCAGTACTTC	CASSLGTVYEQYF
TRBV20-1	TRBD1	TRBJ1-4	.	TGCAGTGCTTACCCGGTGACAGGGGGCGGCAAACTGTTTTTT	CSAYPVTGGGKLFF
TRBV5-6	TRBD1	TRBJ1-2	few	TGTGCCAGCAGCTTGGTGTCCAGGGGGCGCTTTTATGGCTACACCTTC	CASSLVSRGRFYGYTF
TRBV27	.	TRBJ1-1	few	TGTGCCAGCAGTGTCGAGGGGTGGGGGAACACTGAAGCTTTCTTT	CASSVEGWGNTEAFF
TRBV6-1	TRBD2	TRBJ2-7	few	TGTGCCACCGGTCTAGCGGGACTTACCTACGAGCAGTACTTC	CATGLAGLTYEQYF